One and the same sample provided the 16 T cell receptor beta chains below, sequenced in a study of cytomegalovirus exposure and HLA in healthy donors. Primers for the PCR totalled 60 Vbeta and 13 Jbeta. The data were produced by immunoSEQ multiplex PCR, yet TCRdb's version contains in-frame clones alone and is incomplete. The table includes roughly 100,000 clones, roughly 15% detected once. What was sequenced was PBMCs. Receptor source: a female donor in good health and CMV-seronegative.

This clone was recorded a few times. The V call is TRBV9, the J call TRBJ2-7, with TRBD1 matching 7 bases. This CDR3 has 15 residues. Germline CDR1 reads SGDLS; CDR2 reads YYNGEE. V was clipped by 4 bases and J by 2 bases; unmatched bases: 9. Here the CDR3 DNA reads TGTGCCAGCAGCACCCGGACAGGCACCCCCTACGAGCAGTACTTC. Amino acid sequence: CASSTRTGTPYEQYF.

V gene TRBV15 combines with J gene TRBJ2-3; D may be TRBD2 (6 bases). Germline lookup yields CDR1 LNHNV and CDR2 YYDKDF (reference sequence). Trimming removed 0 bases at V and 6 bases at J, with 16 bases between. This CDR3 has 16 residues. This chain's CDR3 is CATSRESGVFSDTQYF. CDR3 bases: TGTGCCACCAGCAGAGAATCGGGGGTCTTTAGTGATACGCAGTATTTT.

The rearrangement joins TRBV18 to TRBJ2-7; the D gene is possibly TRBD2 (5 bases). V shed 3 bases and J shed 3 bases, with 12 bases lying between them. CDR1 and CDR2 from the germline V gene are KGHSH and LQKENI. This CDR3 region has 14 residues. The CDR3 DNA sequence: TGTGCCAGCTCACCGGGCAGAGGGCGCTACGAGCAGTACTTC. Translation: CASSPGRGRYEQYF.

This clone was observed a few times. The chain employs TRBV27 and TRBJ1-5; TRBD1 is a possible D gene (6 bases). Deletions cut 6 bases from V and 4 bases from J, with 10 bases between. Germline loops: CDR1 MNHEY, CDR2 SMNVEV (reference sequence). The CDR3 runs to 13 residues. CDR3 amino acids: CASSLTGNQPQHF. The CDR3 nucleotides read TGTGCCAGCAGCCTCACAGGGAATCAGCCCCAGCATTTT.

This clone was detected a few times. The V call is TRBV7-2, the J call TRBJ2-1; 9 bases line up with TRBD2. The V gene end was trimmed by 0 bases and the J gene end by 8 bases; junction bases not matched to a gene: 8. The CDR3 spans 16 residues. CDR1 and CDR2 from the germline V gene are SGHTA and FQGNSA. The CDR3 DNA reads TGTGCCAGCAGCTTAGCGTCCAGCGGGGGGCGCGATGAGCAGTTCTTC. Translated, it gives CASSLASSGGRDEQFF.

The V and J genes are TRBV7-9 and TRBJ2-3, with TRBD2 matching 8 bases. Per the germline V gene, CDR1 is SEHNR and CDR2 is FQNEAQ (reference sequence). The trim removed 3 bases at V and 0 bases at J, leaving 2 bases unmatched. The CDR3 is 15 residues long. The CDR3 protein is CASSFASGSTDTQYF. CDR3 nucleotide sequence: TGTGCCAGCAGCTTTGCTAGCGGGAGCACAGATACGCAGTATTTT.

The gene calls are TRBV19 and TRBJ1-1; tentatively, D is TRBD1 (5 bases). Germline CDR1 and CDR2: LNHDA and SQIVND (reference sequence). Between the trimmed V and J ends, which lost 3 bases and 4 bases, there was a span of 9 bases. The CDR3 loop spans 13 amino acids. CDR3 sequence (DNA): TGTGCCAGTAGTATCAGGGAGGCCACTGAAGCTTTCTTT. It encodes CASSIREATEAFF.

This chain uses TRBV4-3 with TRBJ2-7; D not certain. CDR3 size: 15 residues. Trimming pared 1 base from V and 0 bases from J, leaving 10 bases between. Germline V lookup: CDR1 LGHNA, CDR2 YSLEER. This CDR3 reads CASSQVVSGSYEQYF. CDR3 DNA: TGCGCCAGCAGCCAAGTTGTCTCGGGCTCCTACGAGCAGTACTTC.

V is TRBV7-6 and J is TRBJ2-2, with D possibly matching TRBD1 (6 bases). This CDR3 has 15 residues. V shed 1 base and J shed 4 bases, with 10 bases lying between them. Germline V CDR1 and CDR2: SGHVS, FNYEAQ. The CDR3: CASSLDRAGTGELFF. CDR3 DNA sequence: TGTGCCAGCAGCTTAGACAGGGCTGGCACCGGGGAGCTGTTTTTT. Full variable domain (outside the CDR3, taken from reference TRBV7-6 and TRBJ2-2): GAGVSQSPRYKVTKRGQDVALRCDPISGHVSLYWYRQALGQGPEFLTYFNYEAQQDKSGLPNDRFSAERPEGSISTLTIQRTEQRDSAMYRCASSLDRAGTGELFFGEGSRLTVL.

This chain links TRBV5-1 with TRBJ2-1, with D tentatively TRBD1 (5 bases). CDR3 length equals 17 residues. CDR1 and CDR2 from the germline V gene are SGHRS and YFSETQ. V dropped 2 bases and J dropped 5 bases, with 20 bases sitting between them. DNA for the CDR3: TGCGCCAGCAGCTTACTAACAGGACACTGGTTAAACAATGAGCAGTTCTTC. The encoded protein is CASSLLTGHWLNNEQFF. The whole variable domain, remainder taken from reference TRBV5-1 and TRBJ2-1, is KAGVTQTPRYLIKTRGQQVTLSCSPISGHRSVSWYQQTPGQGLQFLFEYFSETQRNKGNFPGRFSGRQFSNSRSEMNVSTLELGDSALYLCASSLLTGHWLNNEQFFGPGTRLTVL.

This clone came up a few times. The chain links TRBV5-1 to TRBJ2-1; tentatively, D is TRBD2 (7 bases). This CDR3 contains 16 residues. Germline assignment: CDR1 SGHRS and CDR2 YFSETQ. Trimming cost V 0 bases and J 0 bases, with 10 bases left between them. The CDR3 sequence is CASSLEGGSSYNEQFF. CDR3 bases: TGCGCCAGCAGCTTGGAGGGGGGGAGCTCCTACAATGAGCAGTTCTTC.

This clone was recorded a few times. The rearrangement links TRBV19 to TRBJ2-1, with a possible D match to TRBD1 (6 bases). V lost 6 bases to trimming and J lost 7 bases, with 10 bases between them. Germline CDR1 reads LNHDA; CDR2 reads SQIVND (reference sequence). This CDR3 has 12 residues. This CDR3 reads CASSLGGNEQFF. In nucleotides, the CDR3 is TGTGCCAGTAGCCTAGGGGGAAATGAGCAGTTCTTC.

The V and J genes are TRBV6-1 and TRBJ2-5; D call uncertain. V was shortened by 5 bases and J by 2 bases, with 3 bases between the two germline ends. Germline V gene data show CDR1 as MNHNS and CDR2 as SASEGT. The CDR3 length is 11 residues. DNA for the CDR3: TGTGCCAGCAGTTCTCAAGAGACCCAGTACTTC. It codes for CASSSQETQYF.

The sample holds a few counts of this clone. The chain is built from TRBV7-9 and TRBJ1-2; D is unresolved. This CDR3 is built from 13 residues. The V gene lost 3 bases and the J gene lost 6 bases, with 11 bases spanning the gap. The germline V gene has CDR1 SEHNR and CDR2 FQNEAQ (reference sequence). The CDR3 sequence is CASSFDIEDGYTF. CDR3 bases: TGTGCCAGCAGCTTTGATATAGAGGATGGCTACACCTTC.

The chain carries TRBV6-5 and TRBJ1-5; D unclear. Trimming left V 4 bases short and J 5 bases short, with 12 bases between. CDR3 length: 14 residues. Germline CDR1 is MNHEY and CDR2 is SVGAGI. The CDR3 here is CASSWRGFDQPQHF. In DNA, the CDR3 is TGTGCCAGCAGTTGGCGCGGGTTCGATCAGCCCCAGCATTTT.

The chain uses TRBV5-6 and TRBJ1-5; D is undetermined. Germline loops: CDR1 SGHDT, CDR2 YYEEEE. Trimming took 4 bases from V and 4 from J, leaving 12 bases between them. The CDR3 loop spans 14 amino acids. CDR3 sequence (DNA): TGTGCCAGCAGCCCCGGACCGGGGAATCAGCCCCAGCATTTT. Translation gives CASSPGPGNQPQHF.